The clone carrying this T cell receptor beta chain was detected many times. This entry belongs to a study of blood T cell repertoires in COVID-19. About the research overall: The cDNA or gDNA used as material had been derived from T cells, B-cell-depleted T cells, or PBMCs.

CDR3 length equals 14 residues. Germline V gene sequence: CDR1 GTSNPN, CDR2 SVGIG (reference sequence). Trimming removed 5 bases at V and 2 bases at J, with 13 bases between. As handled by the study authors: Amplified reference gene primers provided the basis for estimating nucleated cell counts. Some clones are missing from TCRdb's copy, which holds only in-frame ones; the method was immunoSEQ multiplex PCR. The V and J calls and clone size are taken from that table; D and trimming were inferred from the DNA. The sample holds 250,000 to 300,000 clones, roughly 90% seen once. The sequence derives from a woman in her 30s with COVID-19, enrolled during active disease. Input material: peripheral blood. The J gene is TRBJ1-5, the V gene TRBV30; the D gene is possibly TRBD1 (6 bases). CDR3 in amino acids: CAWGPAGGNQPQHF. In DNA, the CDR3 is TGTGCCTGGGGCCCGGCAGGGGGCAATCAGCCCCAGCATTTT.